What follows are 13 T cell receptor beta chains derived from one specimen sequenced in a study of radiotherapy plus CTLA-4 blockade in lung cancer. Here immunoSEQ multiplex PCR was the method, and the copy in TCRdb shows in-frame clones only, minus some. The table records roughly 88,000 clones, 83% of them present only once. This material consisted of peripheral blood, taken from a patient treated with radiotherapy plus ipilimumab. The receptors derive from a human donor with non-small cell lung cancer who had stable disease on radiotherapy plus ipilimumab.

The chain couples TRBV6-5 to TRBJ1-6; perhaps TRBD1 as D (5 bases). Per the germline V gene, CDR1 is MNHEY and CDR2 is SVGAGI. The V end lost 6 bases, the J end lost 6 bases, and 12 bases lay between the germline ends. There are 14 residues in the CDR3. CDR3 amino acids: CASRGTPTNSPLHF. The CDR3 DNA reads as TGTGCCAGCAGGGGGACGCCGACTAATTCACCCCTCCACTTT.

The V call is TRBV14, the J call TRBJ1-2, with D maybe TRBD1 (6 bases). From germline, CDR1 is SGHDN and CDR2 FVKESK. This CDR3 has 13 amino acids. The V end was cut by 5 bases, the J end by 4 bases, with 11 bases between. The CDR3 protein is CASSYRVGYGYTF. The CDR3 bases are TGTGCCAGCAGCTACAGGGTTGGCTATGGCTACACCTTC.

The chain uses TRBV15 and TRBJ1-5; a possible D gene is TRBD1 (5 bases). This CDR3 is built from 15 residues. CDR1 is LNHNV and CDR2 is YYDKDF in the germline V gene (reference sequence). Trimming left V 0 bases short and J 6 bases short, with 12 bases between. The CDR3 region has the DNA TGTGCCACCAGCAGAGATTTAGGGGAGGCTCAGCCCCAGCATTTT. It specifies CATSRDLGEAQPQHF.

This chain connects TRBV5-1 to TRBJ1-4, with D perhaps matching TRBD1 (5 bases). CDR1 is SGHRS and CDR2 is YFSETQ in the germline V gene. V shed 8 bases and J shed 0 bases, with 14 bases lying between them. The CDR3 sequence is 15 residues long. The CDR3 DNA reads TGCGCCAGTAGCCGGGGACCGACAACTAATGAAAAACTGTTTTTT. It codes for CASSRGPTTNEKLFF.

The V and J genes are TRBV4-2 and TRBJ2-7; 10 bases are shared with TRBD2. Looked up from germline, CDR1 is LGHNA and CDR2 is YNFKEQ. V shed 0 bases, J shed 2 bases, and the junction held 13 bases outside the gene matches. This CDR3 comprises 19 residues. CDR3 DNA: TGTGCCAGCAGCCAAGACGGTGTACTAGCGGGGACTAACCCCTACGAGCAGTACTTC. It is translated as CASSQDGVLAGTNPYEQYF.

CDR3 coding DNA: TGTGCCAGCAGCCCGGCGGGACAGGGATACGAGCAGTACTTC. Translation: CASSPAGQGYEQYF. The chain couples TRBV7-3 to TRBJ2-7; 9 bases are shared with TRBD1. Germline assignment: CDR1 SGHTA and CDR2 FQGTGA. V gave up 5 bases and J gave up 4 bases; unmatched junction bases: 6. CDR3 length: 14 residues.

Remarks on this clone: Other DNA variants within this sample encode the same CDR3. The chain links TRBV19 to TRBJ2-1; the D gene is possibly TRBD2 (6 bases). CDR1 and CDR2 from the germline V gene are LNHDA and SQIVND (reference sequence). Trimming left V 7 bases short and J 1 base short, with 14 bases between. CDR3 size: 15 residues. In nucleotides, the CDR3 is TGTGCCAGTAAGATATCGGGAGTGTCCTACAATGAGCAGTTCTTC. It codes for CASKISGVSYNEQFF.

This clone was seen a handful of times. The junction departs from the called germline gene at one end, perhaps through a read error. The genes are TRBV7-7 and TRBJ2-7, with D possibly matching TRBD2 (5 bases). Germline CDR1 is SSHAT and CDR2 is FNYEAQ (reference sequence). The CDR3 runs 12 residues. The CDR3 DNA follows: TGTGCTAGCAGCGCCACGGGGAACGAGCAGTACTTC. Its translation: CASSATGNEQYF.

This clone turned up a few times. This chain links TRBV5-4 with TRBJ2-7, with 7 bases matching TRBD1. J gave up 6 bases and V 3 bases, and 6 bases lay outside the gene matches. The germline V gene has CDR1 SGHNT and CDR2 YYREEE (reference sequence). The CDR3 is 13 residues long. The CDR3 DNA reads TGTGCCAGCAGCTCCTCGAGACAGGGCGAGCAGTACTTC. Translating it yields CASSSSRQGEQYF.

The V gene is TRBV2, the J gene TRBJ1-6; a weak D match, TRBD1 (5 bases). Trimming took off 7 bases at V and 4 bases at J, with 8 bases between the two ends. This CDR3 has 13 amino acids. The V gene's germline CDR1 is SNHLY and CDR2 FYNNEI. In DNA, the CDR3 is TGTGCCAGCAATGGGGGGTATAATTCACCCCTCCACTTT. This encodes CASNGGYNSPLHF.

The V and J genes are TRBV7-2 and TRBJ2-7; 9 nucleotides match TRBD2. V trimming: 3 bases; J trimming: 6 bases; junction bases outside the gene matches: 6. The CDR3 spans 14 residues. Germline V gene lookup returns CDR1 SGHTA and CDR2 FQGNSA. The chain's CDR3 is CASSFSGSPPEQYF. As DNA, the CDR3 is TGTGCCAGCAGCTTTAGCGGGAGTCCCCCCGAGCAGTACTTC.

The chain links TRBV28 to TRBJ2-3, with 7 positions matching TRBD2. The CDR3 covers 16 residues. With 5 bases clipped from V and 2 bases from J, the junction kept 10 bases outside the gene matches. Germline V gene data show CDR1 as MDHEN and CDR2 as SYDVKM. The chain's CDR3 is CASSPTSGGLTDTQYF. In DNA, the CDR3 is TGTGCCAGCAGTCCCACCTCGGGGGGACTCACAGATACGCAGTATTTT. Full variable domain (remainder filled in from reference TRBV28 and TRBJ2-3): DVKVTQSSRYLVKRTGEKVFLECVQDMDHENMFWYRQDPGLGLRLIYFSYDVKMKEKGDIPEGYSVSREKKERFSLILESASTNQTSMYLCASSPTSGGLTDTQYFGPGTRLTVL.

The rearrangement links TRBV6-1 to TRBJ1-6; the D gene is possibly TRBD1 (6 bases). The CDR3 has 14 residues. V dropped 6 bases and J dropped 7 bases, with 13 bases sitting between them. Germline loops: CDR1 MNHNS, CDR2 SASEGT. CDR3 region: CASRQGVGNSPLHF. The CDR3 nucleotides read TGTGCCAGCAGACAGGGTGTTGGAAATTCACCCCTCCACTTT.